This T cell receptor (beta chain) was captured by sequencing in a study of blood T cell repertoires in COVID-19. The overall study: Samples came from the United States, Italy and Spain, spanning acute and convalescent COVID-19. From T cells, B-cell-depleted T cells, or PBMCs came the material, which was cDNA or gDNA.

The Seattle patients joined while their infection was active and were tracked longitudinally afterward. Repertoires were generated with immunoSEQ multiplex PCR, while TCRdb's copy carries only in-frame clones and drops some. The table has 150,000 to 200,000 clones, 94% seen once. The CDR3 consists of 15 residues. V was pared by 9 bases and J by 8 bases, with 25 bases between. Germline V lookup: CDR1 SNHLY, CDR2 FYNNEI. This chain connects TRBV2 to TRBJ1-2; D is perhaps TRBD1 (6 bases). Source material: peripheral blood. This clonotype was sampled from a man aged 25 to 40 with COVID-19, enrolled during active disease. The CDR3 nucleotides read TGTGCCAGGACCCTCGAGGGGGGGCTAGAGGCAGGCTACACCTTC. As protein: CARTLEGGLEAGYTF.